Below, 16 T cell receptor beta chains from the same sample are listed, as sequenced in a study of blood T cell repertoires in COVID-19 (dated by TCRdb to about 2020). Receptor libraries were prepared by the immunoSEQ multiplex PCR assay. TCRdb took over this immuneACCESS table, retaining in-frame rearrangements with V and J assigned. Such tables are incomplete; in checked studies, under half of the missing clones stem from an unresolved V gene, and the remainder is unexplained. Recorded for this sample are 200,000 to 250,000 clones; less than 90% of them occurred a single time. The top ten clonotypes cover roughly 3.3% of the sample. The specimen sequenced was PBMCs or T cells enriched from blood (not recorded which). These receptors were taken from a woman aged 50 to 60 in a cohort exposed to, infected with or recovered from COVID-19 (not recorded which).

This clone has only one observation. V usage is TRBV5-1 and J usage is TRBJ1-4, with D possibly matching TRBD1 (5 bases). Germline V gene sequence: CDR1 SGHRS, CDR2 YFSETQ. This CDR3 has 14 residues. Trimming cost V 1 base and J 5 bases, with 9 bases left between them. The CDR3 sequence: CASSLSQGNEKLFF. CDR3 in DNA: TGCGCCAGCAGCTTGTCGCAGGGAAATGAAAAACTGTTTTTT.

CDR3 nucleotides: TGCGCCAGCAGCTTCGACACAACTAATGAAAAACTGTTTTTT. It encodes CASSFDTTNEKLFF. The rearrangement joins TRBV5-1 to TRBJ1-4, with D hard to call. The germline V and J ends were trimmed by 2 bases and 0 bases, with 5 bases remaining between them. The CDR3 covers 14 residues. Germline V gives CDR1 SGHRS, CDR2 YFSETQ.

V and J are TRBV10-3 and TRBJ2-7; 7 nucleotides align to TRBD1. After removal of 8 bases from V and 5 bases from J, the junction contained 9 bases not matched to a gene. The CDR3 covers 13 residues. Germline assignment: CDR1 ENHRY and CDR2 SYGVKD. The CDR3 reads CAISDRESDEQYF. CDR3 coding DNA: TGTGCCATCTCCGACAGGGAGAGTGACGAGCAGTACTTC.

The rearrangement uses TRBV28 and TRBJ2-2; TRBD1 agrees at 9 bases. The length of the CDR3 is 20 residues. V gave up 7 bases and J gave up 0 bases; unmatched junction bases: 18. Germline lookup yields CDR1 MDHEN and CDR2 SYDVKM. CDR3 loop: CASTPLATGGSFANTGELFF. In DNA, the CDR3 is TGTGCCAGCACCCCTCTAGCGACAGGGGGATCGTTCGCGAACACCGGGGAGCTGTTTTTT.

The J gene is TRBJ2-7, the V gene TRBV6-2 or TRBV6-3; possibly TRBD1 for D (5 bases). Trimming left V 3 bases short and J 3 bases short, with 9 bases between. Per germline, CDR1 MNHEY and CDR2 SVGEGT. The CDR3 runs to 13 residues. CDR3 residues: CASSYGHNYEQYF. In nucleotides, the CDR3 is TGTGCCAGCAGTTATGGACACAACTACGAGCAGTACTTC.

This clone was recorded once. The chain uses TRBV5-1 and TRBJ1-4; D remains unclear. Trimming stripped 4 bases from V and 0 bases from J, with 10 bases between. The germline CDR1 and CDR2 sequences are SGHRS and YFSETQ. This CDR3 comprises 15 residues. DNA for the CDR3: TGCGCCAGCAGCCCCTCGACTCCAACTAATGAAAAACTGTTTTTT. This sequence encodes CASSPSTPTNEKLFF.

The V call is TRBV3-1 (or the pseudogene TRBV3-2), the J call TRBJ1-3, with a tentative D call TRBD1 (6 bases). This CDR3 spans 13 amino acids. V was pared by 7 bases and J by 2 bases, with 9 bases between. Germline V lookup: CDR1 LGHDT, CDR2 YNNKEL (reference sequence). The CDR3 protein is CASINRAGNTIYF. The CDR3 nucleotides are TGTGCCAGCATCAACAGGGCTGGAAACACCATATATTTT.

The chain has TRBV6-5 and TRBJ1-2; TRBD1 matches 9 bases. This CDR3 region has 13 residues. Germline CDR1 reads MNHEY; CDR2 reads SVGAGI. V shed 4 bases, J shed 4 bases, and the junction held 1 base outside the gene matches. CDR3 region: CASSLTGGYGYTF. The CDR3 bases are TGTGCCAGCAGTTTGACAGGGGGCTATGGCTACACCTTC.

The rearrangement joins TRBV6-5 to TRBJ1-5; the D is unclear. Looked up from germline, CDR1 is MNHEY and CDR2 is SVGAGI. The CDR3 spans 15 residues. V lost 5 bases and J lost 3, with 14 bases in between. DNA of the CDR3: TGTGCCAGCAGTAGGCGGACGGACTTCAATCAGCCCCAGCATTTT. This translates into CASSRRTDFNQPQHF.

On this clone itself: Other nucleotide sequences from this sample produce the same CDR3. The rearrangement uses TRBV5-1 and TRBJ2-7, with TRBD1 identical over 8 bases. J gave up 7 bases and V 4 bases, and 13 bases lay outside the gene matches. The CDR3 is made up of 15 amino acids. CDR1 and CDR2 from the germline V gene are SGHRS and YFSETQ. This CDR3 reads CASSPREDRAGEQYF. The CDR3 DNA follows: TGCGCCAGCAGCCCTAGAGAGGACAGGGCAGGGGAGCAGTACTTC.

CDR3 residues: CAWGGAGNNEQFF. The CDR3 DNA sequence: TGTGCCTGGGGGGGGGCCGGGAACAATGAGCAGTTCTTC. The chain employs TRBV30 and TRBJ2-1; tentative D call: TRBD2 (7 bases). The CDR3 is 13 residues long. Germline V CDR1 and CDR2: GTSNPN, SVGIG (reference sequence). Trimming removed 5 bases from V and 5 bases from J, with 13 bases in between.

The chain recombines TRBV5-4 with TRBJ1-6, with a weak D call TRBD1 (6 bases). This CDR3 is built from 14 residues. Germline CDR1 is SGHNT and CDR2 is YYREEE (reference sequence). Deletions cut 4 bases from V and 6 bases from J, with 11 bases between. The CDR3 here is CASSAGTINSPLHF. The CDR3 DNA is TGTGCCAGCAGCGCCGGGACAATTAATTCACCCCTCCACTTT.

V is TRBV3-1 (or the pseudogene TRBV3-2) and J is TRBJ2-1; tentatively, D is TRBD1 (6 bases). The CDR3 is 16 residues long. Deletions cut 4 bases from V and 5 bases from J, with 18 bases between. CDR1 LGHDT and CDR2 YNNKEL come from the germline V gene (reference sequence). CDR3 in DNA: TGTGCCAGCAGCCTAGAACCGGGACAAGGAGACAATGAGCAGTTCTTC. This codes for CASSLEPGQGDNEQFF.

This rearrangement joins TRBV5-1 to TRBJ1-1, with 8 bases identical to TRBD1. CDR3 size: 15 residues. J lost 1 base, V lost 2 bases, and 4 bases had no gene match. Germline V gives CDR1 SGHRS, CDR2 YFSETQ. Here the CDR3 DNA reads TGCGCCAGCAGCTTAACGGGGACAGGGAACACTGAAGCTTTCTTT. This codes for CASSLTGTGNTEAFF.

Points on this clone: At one end, the junction sequence differs from germline, possibly due to a read error. The rearrangement joins TRBV3-1 (or the pseudogene TRBV3-2) to TRBJ1-5, with D hard to call. The CDR3 is 14 residues long. In germline, CDR1 is LGHDT, CDR2 YNNKEL (reference sequence). CDR3: CASSQGRSNQPQHF. CDR3 DNA: TGTGCCAGCAGTCAAGGTCGTAGCAATCAGCCCCAGCATTTT.

The CDR3 DNA reads as TGTGCCAGCAGCTTGTCAGTTAGCGACCTCAATGAGCAGTTCTTC. It codes for CASSLSVSDLNEQFF. The chain links TRBV5-4 to TRBJ2-1; TRBD2 is a possible D gene (5 bases). V lost 1 base and J 6 bases, leaving 14 bases between the germline ends. CDR1 SGHNT and CDR2 YYREEE come from the germline V gene (reference sequence). The CDR3 is 15 amino acids.